A single sample gave rise to the 29 T cell receptor beta chains below, sequenced in a study of blood T cell repertoires in COVID-19. Generated by immunoSEQ multiplex PCR, the TCRdb table keeps only in-frame clones and is missing some. In the table there are more than 85,000 clones, roughly 85% of which are singletons. Sequencing was done on a sample of peripheral blood. The receptors here all came from a human donor in a cohort sampled during active COVID-19.

The V call is TRBV2, the J call TRBJ1-4, with 9 bases fitting TRBD1. The germline CDR1 and CDR2 sequences are SNHLY and FYNNEI. Trimming at V came to 4 bases and at J to 5 bases, leaving 5 bases not matched to a gene. The CDR3 covers 15 residues. CDR3 nucleotide sequence: TGTGCCAGCAGTGTGGGTGGGACAGGGAATGAAAAACTGTTTTTT. As protein: CASSVGGTGNEKLFF.

The chain combines TRBV19 with TRBJ2-4; tentatively, D is TRBD2 (6 bases). This CDR3 is 13 amino acids long. Germline values: CDR1 LNHDA, CDR2 SQIVND (reference sequence). V was trimmed by 5 bases and J by 12 bases, leaving 17 bases between them. The CDR3 DNA reads TGTGCCAGTAGTCCTGGGGAGGCGGGGAGTCAGTACTTC. Protein product: CASSPGEAGSQYF. The full variable domain, rest sourced from reference TRBV19 and TRBJ2-4, is DGGITQSPKYLFRKEGQNVTLSCEQNLNHDAMYWYRQDPGQGLRLIYYSQIVNDFQKGDIAEGYSVSREKKESFPLTVTSAQKNPTAFYLCASSPGEAGSQYFGAGTRLSVL.

This rearrangement joins TRBV9 to TRBJ2-3; 7 bases fit TRBD2. The CDR3 length is 16 residues. The germline CDR1 and CDR2 sequences are SGDLS and YYNGEE. V gave up 0 bases and J gave up 4 bases; unmatched junction bases: 8. CDR3 coding DNA: TGTGCCAGCAGCGTAGCCGGGGGGAACAAGGCAGATACGCAGTATTTT. It specifies CASSVAGGNKADTQYF.

The genes are TRBV7-9 and TRBJ2-7, with TRBD1 identical over 7 bases. From germline, CDR1 is SEHNR and CDR2 FQNEAQ (reference sequence). The CDR3 contains 15 residues. The trim removed 2 bases at V and 1 base at J, leaving 5 bases unmatched. CDR3 region: CASSLPGTASYEQYF. CDR3 bases: TGTGCCAGCAGCTTACCCGGGACAGCATCCTACGAGCAGTACTTC.

The rearrangement uses TRBV18 and TRBJ2-7, with 7 bases matching TRBD1. The V segment lost 6 bases and the J segment 4 bases; nucleotides outside the gene matches: 6. Germline V gives CDR1 KGHSH, CDR2 LQKENI. This CDR3 comprises 13 residues. DNA for the CDR3: TGTGCCAGCTCCCCCGGGACAGAGTACGAGCAGTACTTC. Amino acid sequence: CASSPGTEYEQYF. Full variable domain (missing parts from reference TRBV18 and TRBJ2-7): NAGVMQNPRHLVRRRGQEARLRCSPMKGHSHVYWYRQLPEEGLKFMVYLQKENIIDESGMPKERFSAEFPKEGPSILRIQQVVRGDSAAYFCASSPGTEYEQYFGPGTRLTVT.

CDR3 sequence: CASSLGSAAGELFF. The CDR3 DNA follows: TGTGCCAGCAGCTTAGGCTCAGCGGCCGGGGAGCTGTTTTTT. V usage is TRBV7-9 and J usage is TRBJ2-2, with a weak D call TRBD2 (5 bases). This CDR3 comprises 14 residues. Trimming took off 1 base at V and 6 bases at J, with 9 bases between the two ends. Germline loops: CDR1 SEHNR, CDR2 FQNEAQ (reference sequence).

The chain recombines TRBV4-2 with TRBJ1-2; no firm D call. The length of the CDR3 is 13 residues. V shed 4 bases and J shed 5 bases, with 11 bases lying between them. The germline V gene has CDR1 LGHNA and CDR2 YNFKEQ. The CDR3 DNA reads TGTGCCAGCAGCCGCCACGGAGATTATGGCTACACCTTC. Translated: CASSRHGDYGYTF.

The chain has TRBV25-1 and TRBJ2-3, with 7 positions matching TRBD2. Germline lookup yields CDR1 MGHDK and CDR2 SYGVNS. The CDR3 is made up of 14 amino acids. V shed 3 bases and J 2 bases; nucleotides not matched to a gene: 2. In DNA form, the CDR3 reads TGTGCCAGCAGTGATGCGGGAGTCACAGATACGCAGTATTTT. Encoded protein: CASSDAGVTDTQYF.

The chain joins TRBV27 to TRBJ1-1, with 11 bases that match TRBD1. From germline, CDR1 is MNHEY and CDR2 SMNVEV (reference sequence). This CDR3 is built from 16 residues. The junction had 6 bases not matched to a gene; V was cut back by 4 bases and J by 2 bases. The CDR3 DNA reads as TGTGCCAGCAGTTCGAGGACAGGGGGCTCCAACACTGAAGCTTTCTTT. Translation: CASSSRTGGSNTEAFF.

This clone was counted once. The J gene is TRBJ2-7, the V gene TRBV4-1; possible D gene TRBD2, 6 bases. Germline CDR1 MGHRA, CDR2 YSYEKL. V lost 0 bases and J 0 bases, leaving 12 bases between the germline ends. CDR3 length: 16 amino acids. CDR3 nucleotide sequence: TGCGCCAGCAGCCAAGATTTGGGTAGCGGCTCCTACGAGCAGTACTTC. It specifies CASSQDLGSGSYEQYF.

The chain is built from TRBV24-1 and TRBJ2-2; 10 nucleotides line up with TRBD2. The trim removed 7 bases at V and 6 bases at J, leaving 16 bases unmatched. The germline V gene has CDR1 KGHDR and CDR2 SFDVKD. This CDR3 region has 18 residues. The CDR3 sequence: CATSLTGGLAGAPGELFF. Written as DNA, the CDR3 is TGTGCCACCAGCCTGACAGGAGGGCTAGCGGGAGCCCCCGGGGAGCTGTTTTTT.

V gene TRBV2 combines with J gene TRBJ2-3; 7 nucleotides match TRBD2. The CDR3 loop spans 15 amino acids. Germline CDR1 reads SNHLY; CDR2 reads FYNNEI. Germline trimming cut 2 bases from V and 2 bases from J; bases unmatched to any gene: 4. The CDR3: CASSEFLAVTDTQYF. In nucleotides, the CDR3 is TGTGCCAGCAGTGAATTCCTAGCGGTCACAGATACGCAGTATTTT.

The chain employs TRBV3-1 (or the pseudogene TRBV3-2) and TRBJ2-5; weak D call: TRBD2 (5 bases). Germline CDR1 and CDR2: LGHDT and YNNKEL (reference sequence). Trimming cost V 1 base and J 7 bases, with 13 bases left between them. This CDR3 has 14 residues. CDR3 coding DNA: TGTGCCAGCAGCCAAGTAGGTGAGGGTTGGACCCAGTACTTC. It translates to CASSQVGEGWTQYF.

The chain has TRBV27 and TRBJ2-1; TRBD2 agrees at 10 bases. Trimming cost V 2 bases and J 4 bases; bases outside gene matches: 8. This CDR3 spans 17 amino acids. CDR1 and CDR2 (germline): MNHEY, SMNVEV (reference sequence). CDR3 sequence (DNA): TGTGCCAGCAGTTTACGGACTAGCGGTAGGAAATACAATGAGCAGTTCTTC. It translates to CASSLRTSGRKYNEQFF.

This chain uses TRBV28 with TRBJ1-6, with D possibly being TRBD1 (5 bases). V dropped 7 bases and J dropped 9 bases, with 10 bases sitting between them. This CDR3 is 12 amino acids long. Germline V lookup: CDR1 MDHEN, CDR2 SYDVKM. CDR3 sequence reads: CASTQGSSPLHF. Written as DNA, the CDR3 is TGTGCCAGCACCCAGGGTTCTTCACCCCTCCACTTT.

For the CDR3, the DNA is TGTGCCAGCAGTTACTCGGGACTAGCGAATACAGATACGCAGTATTTT. It is translated as CASSYSGLANTDTQYF. The chain employs TRBV6-2 or TRBV6-3 and TRBJ2-3, with 10 bases lining up with TRBD2. The V gene's germline CDR1 is MNHEY and CDR2 SVGEGT. The CDR3 contains 16 residues. With V trimmed by 0 bases and J by 3 bases, 3 bases remained unmatched.

V is TRBV28 and J is TRBJ2-7, with TRBD2 as a possible D gene (6 bases). Germline CDR1 MDHEN, CDR2 SYDVKM. CDR3 length: 13 amino acids. V shed 7 bases and J shed 2 bases, with 12 bases lying between them. The CDR3 protein is CASTHGTPYEQYF. CDR3 in DNA: TGTGCCAGCACACATGGGACTCCCTACGAGCAGTACTTC.

There are a few counts of this clone. The rearrangement links TRBV27 to TRBJ2-1; TRBD2 aligns across 9 bases. CDR1 is MNHEY and CDR2 is SMNVEV in the germline V gene (reference sequence). Trimming took 4 bases from V and 8 from J; bases not matched to a gene: 6. The length of the CDR3 is 14 residues. CDR3 sequence: CASSSGLALDEQFF. The CDR3 coding sequence is TGTGCCAGCAGTTCCGGACTAGCGTTGGATGAGCAGTTCTTC.

The chain joins TRBV6-5 to TRBJ1-2; D is ambiguous. The CDR3 contains 14 residues. Germline V gene sequence: CDR1 MNHEY, CDR2 SVGAGI. Trimming shortened V by 6 bases and J by 2 bases, and 13 bases separated the two germline ends. CDR3 sequence: CASRHRNSNYGYTF. CDR3 in DNA: TGTGCCAGCAGGCACCGTAACAGCAACTATGGCTACACCTTC.

The chain couples TRBV5-1 to TRBJ2-2; 7 bases are a match to TRBD1. The CDR3 totals 15 residues. The ends lost 2 bases at V and 0 bases at J; junction bases unmatched: 1. The germline CDR1 and CDR2 sequences are SGHRS and YFSETQ. CDR3 residues: CASSFQGANTGELFF. The CDR3 bases are TGCGCCAGCAGCTTTCAGGGGGCGAACACCGGGGAGCTGTTTTTT.

Only one count was recorded for this clone. The chain employs TRBV7-9 and TRBJ2-2; D may be TRBD1 (6 bases). The germline V gene has CDR1 SEHNR and CDR2 FQNEAQ (reference sequence). V lost 5 bases, J lost 6 bases, and 16 bases lay in between. The CDR3 extends over 15 amino acids. This chain's CDR3 is CASSPQGIMAGELFF. CDR3 nucleotide sequence: TGTGCCAGCAGCCCGCAGGGGATTATGGCCGGGGAGCTGTTTTTT.

The chain uses TRBV6-5 and TRBJ1-1; 7 nucleotides line up with TRBD1. The germline V gene has CDR1 MNHEY and CDR2 SVGAGI. The CDR3 runs to 15 residues. The V gene end was trimmed by 6 bases and the J gene end by 5 bases; junction bases not matched to a gene: 12. CDR3 coding DNA: TGTGCCAGCAGCGGTGAACAGGGGCTAAAAACTGAAGCTTTCTTT. Translated, it gives CASSGEQGLKTEAFF.

The chain recombines TRBV11-3 with TRBJ2-3, with TRBD2 matching 8 bases. CDR3 length equals 13 residues. With 8 bases clipped from V and 3 bases from J, the junction kept 4 bases outside the gene matches. Germline V gene data show CDR1 as SGHNT and CDR2 as YENEEA. CDR3: CASAGGGTDTQYF. In DNA, the CDR3 is TGTGCCAGCGCGGGGGGCGGTACAGATACGCAGTATTTT.

This chain's CDR3 is CASSLPDRGYGYTF. The CDR3 DNA follows: TGTGCCAGCAGTTTACCCGACAGAGGCTATGGCTACACCTTC. The chain combines TRBV28 with TRBJ1-2, with D maybe TRBD1 (5 bases). The ends were cut back, 2 bases at V and 4 bases at J, with 11 bases in the middle. The CDR3 contains 14 residues. CDR1 and CDR2 (germline): MDHEN, SYDVKM.

In the case of this clone: The identical CDR3 is also encoded by other nucleotide sequences in the sample. The chain uses TRBV19 and TRBJ2-5; TRBD2 might be the D (5 bases). With 1 base removed from V and 4 bases from J, the gap between germline ends came to 7 bases. This CDR3 has 13 residues. Germline V gene lookup returns CDR1 LNHDA and CDR2 SQIVND (reference sequence). CDR3 sequence reads: CASSIGGLETQYF. The CDR3 DNA sequence: TGTGCCAGTAGTATAGGAGGGCTAGAGACCCAGTACTTC. The whole variable domain, filled in from reference TRBV19 and TRBJ2-5, reads DGGITQSPKYLFRKEGQNVTLSCEQNLNHDAMYWYRQDPGQGLRLIYYSQIVNDFQKGDIAEGYSVSREKKESFPLTVTSAQKNPTAFYLCASSIGGLETQYFGPGTRLLVL.

The chain carries TRBV6-1 and TRBJ2-5, with no clear D. The V end was cut by 2 bases, the J end by 5 bases, with 6 bases between. The CDR3 is made up of 12 amino acids. Germline V gene lookup returns CDR1 MNHNS and CDR2 SASEGT. The CDR3 here is CASSEQAETQYF. CDR3 nucleotides: TGTGCCAGCAGTGAACAGGCGGAGACCCAGTACTTC.

The V gene is TRBV3-1 (or the pseudogene TRBV3-2), the J gene TRBJ2-1, with D maybe TRBD1 (6 bases). The CDR3 spans 15 residues. V was trimmed by 4 bases and J by 2 bases, leaving 12 bases between them. CDR1 is LGHDT and CDR2 is YNNKEL in the germline V gene (reference sequence). In DNA, the CDR3 is TGTGCCAGCAGCCGCCACAGGGATACCTACAATGAGCAGTTCTTC. Translation gives CASSRHRDTYNEQFF.

This chain links TRBV19 with TRBJ1-2, with D tentatively TRBD1 (5 bases). Germline V gene lookup returns CDR1 LNHDA and CDR2 SQIVND (reference sequence). Trimming took 5 bases from V and 0 from J, leaving 19 bases between them. The CDR3 extends over 17 amino acids. The CDR3 nucleotides are TGTGCCAGTAGTTCCCGACAGATCCCCATCGCTAACTATGGCTACACCTTC. It is translated as CASSSRQIPIANYGYTF.

This chain uses TRBV3-1 (or the pseudogene TRBV3-2) with TRBJ2-3; D unresolved. Trimming took off 4 bases at V and 0 bases at J, with 11 bases between the two ends. This CDR3 region has 15 residues. Germline V gives CDR1 LGHDT, CDR2 YNNKEL (reference sequence). CDR3 in amino acids: CASSPPVLSTDTQYF. CDR3 in DNA: TGTGCCAGCAGCCCCCCGGTCCTTAGCACAGATACGCAGTATTTT.